The present entry profiles one T cell receptor (beta chain) with its context. The CDR3 spans 13 residues. Per the germline V gene, CDR1 is SQVTM and CDR2 is ANQGSEA. The source of the sample is a study of T cells expressing NK-cell markers. Turning to the study itself: Cells sorted as CD3+CD56+NKG2C+, CD3+CD56+NKG2C- and CD3+CD56-NKG2C+ T cells supplied the TCR beta repertoires.

A 5'RACE template switching approach incorporating UMIs was used to make TCR beta cDNA. Each CDR3 protein gets one entry in TCRdb, which reprocessed the 5' RACE reads and gives no DNA. The sample holds some 460,000 distinct CDR3 sequences. The source of this sequence is a woman between 50 and 59 years old in good health. Sequencing was carried out using blood T cells: a sorted CD56 or NKG2C T cell subset, CD4+ or CD8+ T cells, or bulk PBMC T cells (not recorded which). This chain uses TRBV29-1 with TRBJ2-7. The chain's CDR3 is CSVQGAAAYEQYF.